This TCR beta chain derives from a study of blood T cell repertoires in COVID-19 (dated by TCRdb to 2020 to 2021). For the study in its entirety: Samples covering the acute and convalescent phases of COVID-19 were provided by collaborators in the United States, Italy and Spain. The sample metadata nearly always contained a de-identified subject ID, COVID-19 status, age in years and sex. Where HLA class I and class II types were available, the types were taken from metadata supplied by the sample provider, not from assay-based typing. The repertoires were released in a freely available public database meant as a resource for research on the immune response to SARS-CoV-2. The material from the prospective study consisted of cDNA or gDNA derived from T cells, B-cell-depleted T cells, or PBMCs. Deeply sampled blood TCRbeta repertoires from subjects exposed to, actively infected with, or recovered from COVID-19 were included in the dataset. The samples were drawn from the first 160 participants of the ongoing ImmuneRACE study and from 1,200 or so subjects provided by 6 global collaborators.

TCRbeta CDR3 regions were amplified from genomic DNA by means of the immunoSEQ Assay, a bias-controlled multiplex PCR. The source study handled its data this way. The number of nucleated cells in each sample was estimated from the amplification of reference gene primers within the assay. To quantify the absolute abundance of each unique TCRbeta CDR3 rearrangement, sequence reads were collapsed and filtered. Productive Simpson clonality was computed per sample as the square root of Simpson's diversity index over productive rearrangements. What TCRdb holds here is the immuneACCESS table cut down to in-frame rearrangements. Part of the clones is not present; checked against another copy, under half of the missing clones reflect an unresolved V gene, and the others are unexplained. From that table come the V and J calls and clone size; the DNA was used to work out D and trimming. The sample includes tens of thousands of clones, with more than 70% observed a single time. The ten largest account for about 2.4% of the sample.

This clone was observed once. Its antigen is still unknown. No qualities accompany the bases; no much larger clone lies one base away. Collaborating institutions collected whole blood in K2EDTA tubes following their own protocols. For TCRbeta analysis, collaborator samples were shipped as frozen whole blood, as isolated PBMCs, or as DNA extracted from either sample type. Relative to germline, V is 0 bases shorter and J is 6 bases shorter, with 10 bases between their ends. From the germline V gene, CDR1 is SGDLS and CDR2 is YYNGEE. The CDR3, cysteine through phenylalanine, is 13 amino acids long. The DNA shown is the 39-base CDR3, in frame from base 1. The research as a whole found: Clinical and demographic metadata were provided uncurated, with the amount varying by source and participant.

The receptor was derived from a human donor in a cohort sampled during active COVID-19. Input material: peripheral blood. The chain is made from TRBV9 and TRBJ2-7; the D gene is unclear. In nucleotide form, the sequence is TGTGCCAGCAGCGTAGGTCTCGGAGTCGAGCAGTACTTC. The encoded protein is CASSVGLGVEQYF. Reference TRBV9 and TRBJ2-7 proteins supply the regions before and after the CDR3; the full variable domain is: DSGVTQTPKHLITATGQRVTLRCSPRSGDLSVYWYQQSLDQGLQFLIQYYNGEERAKGNILERFSAQQFPDLHSELNLSSLELGDSALYFCASSVGLGVEQYFGPGTRLTVT.